What follows are 32 T cell receptor beta chains derived from one specimen sequenced in a study of CD4+ T cells in melanoma (dated by TCRdb to about 2022). To prepare the library, the immunoSEQ multiplex PCR assay was applied. TCRdb provides this immuneACCESS table in a form limited to in-frame rearrangements. Some clones are lacking; in checked studies, under half of them reflect an unresolved V gene, and why the rest are absent is not known. The sample table records over 10,000 clones; over 60% of these occur just once. The ten largest clones capture 16% of the sample. Sequenced: cells from a culture (not recorded whether cultured in vitro). These receptors originate from a human donor with melanoma.

The chain recombines TRBV19 with TRBJ2-5; D is unclear. From germline, CDR1 is LNHDA and CDR2 SQIVND (reference sequence). Trimming stripped 5 bases from V and 0 bases from J, with 7 bases between. The CDR3 runs to 13 residues. The CDR3 sequence is CASSQTYQETQYF. In nucleotides, the CDR3 is TGTGCCAGTAGTCAGACGTACCAAGAGACCCAGTACTTC.

This chain links TRBV4-1 with TRBJ1-4, with D possibly matching TRBD1 (5 bases). Trimming cost V 0 bases and J 8 bases, with 16 bases left between them. The CDR3 runs to 16 residues. The germline V gene encodes CDR1 MGHRA and CDR2 YSYEKL. CDR3 residues: CASSQDADSLREKLFF. For the CDR3, the DNA is TGCGCCAGCAGCCAAGACGCCGACAGTCTTAGGGAAAAACTGTTTTTT.

Notes on this clone: The same CDR3 is also encoded by other DNA sequences in this sample. The chain employs TRBV6-1 and TRBJ1-5; TRBD1 aligns across 8 bases. Germline loops: CDR1 MNHNS, CDR2 SASEGT. V lost 3 bases to trimming and J lost 3 bases; unmatched junction nucleotides: 4. CDR3 length: 15 residues. The CDR3 spells CASSDYRGINQPQHF. The DNA for the CDR3 is TGTGCCAGCAGTGACTACAGGGGGATCAATCAGCCCCAGCATTTT.

This chain joins TRBV6-6 and TRBJ1-4, with unresolved D. This CDR3 region has 11 residues. Germline V gene sequence: CDR1 MNHNY, CDR2 SVGAGI (reference sequence). Trimming removed 4 bases at V and 7 bases at J, with 4 bases between. The CDR3 DNA is TGTGCCAGCAGTTGGAGTGAAAAACTGTTTTTT. Amino acid sequence: CASSWSEKLFF.

J is TRBJ2-2 and V is TRBV30, with 8 positions matching TRBD1. The CDR3 runs to 15 residues. The trim removed 5 bases at V and 5 bases at J, leaving 10 bases unmatched. CDR1 is GTSNPN, CDR2 SVGIG, per germline (reference sequence). The CDR3 coding sequence is TGTGCCTGGCCCAGAACAGGGGGACGGACCGGGGAGCTGTTTTTT. Translated: CAWPRTGGRTGELFF.

The chain joins TRBV2 to TRBJ2-1, with D possibly matching TRBD2 (6 bases). The germline V gene encodes CDR1 SNHLY and CDR2 FYNNEI. The V end lost 3 bases, the J end lost 9 bases, and 9 bases lay between the germline ends. The CDR3 is made up of 12 amino acids. The CDR3 sequence: CASSETSSEQFF. CDR3 bases: TGTGCCAGCAGTGAGACTAGTAGTGAGCAGTTCTTC.

The rearrangement uses TRBV27 and TRBJ2-3; the match to TRBD1 covers 7 bases. Germline CDR1 MNHEY, CDR2 SMNVEV (reference sequence). This CDR3 contains 14 residues. Trimming cost V 2 bases and J 4 bases; bases outside gene matches: 3. The CDR3 sequence is CASSLKQGADTQYF. The DNA of the CDR3 is TGTGCCAGCAGTTTAAAGCAGGGGGCAGATACGCAGTATTTT.

This rearrangement joins TRBV19 to TRBJ2-5; 9 positions agree with TRBD1. J gave up 7 bases and V 1 base, and 10 bases lay outside the gene matches. The CDR3 consists of 16 residues. Germline V gene lookup returns CDR1 LNHDA and CDR2 SQIVND (reference sequence). CDR3 in amino acids: CASSIVAGQGIVTQYF. The CDR3 DNA follows: TGTGCCAGTAGTATAGTCGCGGGACAGGGTATTGTGACCCAGTACTTC.

The gene calls are TRBV28 and TRBJ1-2; the match to TRBD1 covers 7 bases. Losses at the gene ends were 8 bases for V and 2 bases for J; bases not matched to a gene: 17. CDR1 MDHEN and CDR2 SYDVKM come from the germline V gene. The CDR3 has 17 residues. The CDR3 coding sequence is TGTGCCAGCGGGGGGTTGGGACAGCTAAGTTTCAACTATGGCTACACCTTC. Amino acid sequence: CASGGLGQLSFNYGYTF.

The CDR3 spells CASSVSGTGDSPLHF. The CDR3 nucleotides read TGTGCCAGCAGCGTATCCGGGACAGGGGATTCACCCCTCCACTTT. The rearrangement joins TRBV9 to TRBJ1-6, with TRBD1 matching 10 bases. The trim removed 1 base at V and 8 bases at J, leaving 3 bases unmatched. The CDR3 is 15 amino acids. Germline V gene sequence: CDR1 SGDLS, CDR2 YYNGEE. Full variable domain (remainder filled in from reference TRBV9 and TRBJ1-6): DSGVTQTPKHLITATGQRVTLRCSPRSGDLSVYWYQQSLDQGLQFLIQYYNGEERAKGNILERFSAQQFPDLHSELNLSSLELGDSALYFCASSVSGTGDSPLHFGNGTRLTVT.

J is TRBJ1-2 and V is TRBV5-1, with unresolved D. CDR3 length: 13 residues. The V and J ends lost 0 bases and 8 bases respectively, with 11 bases between them. CDR1 and CDR2 (germline): SGHRS, YFSETQ. The CDR3 reads CASSLGQDAGYTF. In DNA form, the CDR3 reads TGCGCCAGCAGCTTGGGGCAGGATGCGGGCTACACCTTC.

V usage is TRBV7-3 and J usage is TRBJ2-7, with a weak D call TRBD1 (5 bases). Germline CDR1 SGHTA, CDR2 FQGTGA. The germline V and J ends were trimmed by 5 bases and 4 bases, with 18 bases remaining between them. The CDR3 consists of 15 residues. This chain's CDR3 is CASSLRGQGPYEQYF. Written as DNA, the CDR3 is TGTGCCAGCAGCCTAAGGGGCCAGGGCCCATACGAGCAGTACTTC.

This rearrangement joins TRBV6-1 to TRBJ2-4; no definite D call. The V and J ends lost 3 bases and 7 bases respectively, with 4 bases between them. CDR3 length: 11 amino acids. Germline V CDR1 and CDR2: MNHNS, SASEGT. The CDR3 reads CASSDLNIQYF. In nucleotides, the CDR3 is TGTGCCAGCAGTGATTTGAACATTCAGTACTTC.

The chain combines TRBV5-1 with TRBJ1-1; no definite D call. CDR3 length: 16 amino acids. Trimming removed 5 bases at V and 0 bases at J, with 17 bases between. Germline CDR1 reads SGHRS; CDR2 reads YFSETQ. This chain's CDR3 is CASSLSPGSMNTEAFF. The CDR3 DNA reads as TGCGCCAGCAGTTTAAGTCCGGGGAGCATGAACACTGAAGCTTTCTTT.

The chain combines TRBV7-9 with TRBJ1-3; the D gene is possibly TRBD1 (6 bases). Trimming shortened V by 3 bases and J by 5 bases, and 14 bases separated the two germline ends. The CDR3 extends over 15 amino acids. The V gene's germline CDR1 is SEHNR and CDR2 FQNEAQ (reference sequence). CDR3 sequence: CASSFLQGFRNTIYF. The CDR3 nucleotides are TGTGCCAGCAGCTTCCTACAGGGTTTTCGAAACACCATATATTTT.

The chain combines TRBV30 with TRBJ1-4, with D possibly matching TRBD1 (6 bases). CDR1 is GTSNPN, CDR2 SVGIG, per germline (reference sequence). The CDR3 sequence is 15 residues long. Trimming took 1 base from V and 6 from J, leaving 15 bases between them. The CDR3 coding sequence is TGTGCCTGGAGTGGAGGGGGGAGTTCGGATGAAAAACTGTTTTTT. Translation: CAWSGGGSSDEKLFF.

The chain links TRBV29-1 to TRBJ2-3; TRBD1 matches 7 bases. Unmatched junction bases numbered 2, after V lost 2 bases and J lost 3 bases. Germline V CDR1 and CDR2: SQVTM, ANQGSEA. This CDR3 is built from 13 residues. The CDR3 DNA sequence: TGCAGCGTTGAAAAGGGGGCGACAGATACGCAGTATTTT. This sequence encodes CSVEKGATDTQYF.

The V and J genes are TRBV11-2 and TRBJ1-5, with 9 positions matching TRBD1. The CDR3 sequence is 19 residues long. Losses at the gene ends were 1 base for V and 3 bases for J; bases not matched to a gene: 13. Germline loops: CDR1 SGHAT, CDR2 FQNNGV. CDR3 DNA sequence: TGTGCCAGCAGCTTAGCTGGGACAGGGTCCCGATTTATCAATCAGCCCCAGCATTTT. This sequence encodes CASSLAGTGSRFINQPQHF.

This clone has just a few counts. The chain uses TRBV7-6 and TRBJ1-2, with 9 nucleotides matching TRBD1. This CDR3 contains 15 residues. Germline V CDR1 and CDR2: SGHVS, FNYEAQ. Trimming removed 5 bases from V and 7 bases from J; junction bases left unmatched: 11. CDR3 protein: CASSQTGQGTSGYTF. The CDR3 DNA reads as TGTGCCAGCAGCCAGACCGGACAGGGGACTTCTGGCTACACCTTC.

This sequence joins TRBV18 and TRBJ1-2; D gene unclear. Trimming left V 2 bases short and J 4 bases short, with 8 bases between. From germline, CDR1 is KGHSH and CDR2 LQKENI. The CDR3 has 13 residues. In DNA, the CDR3 is TGTGCCAGCTCACCAGTACAGAGCTATGGCTACACCTTC. Its protein product is CASSPVQSYGYTF.

The chain couples TRBV2 to TRBJ1-5; 9 bases are shared with TRBD1. In germline, CDR1 is SNHLY, CDR2 FYNNEI. There are 17 residues in the CDR3. The J segment lost 4 bases and the V segment lost 3 bases, leaving 10 bases of the junction unmatched. This CDR3 reads CASSEGGGQGLNQPQHF. The DNA for the CDR3 is TGTGCCAGCAGTGAGGGTGGGGGACAGGGCCTTAATCAGCCCCAGCATTTT.

The J gene is TRBJ2-7, the V gene TRBV10-1, with 7 bases aligning to TRBD1. CDR1 and CDR2 from the germline V gene are WNHNN and SYGVQD (reference sequence). The V and J ends lost 6 bases and 4 bases, in that order; junction bases with no gene match: 6. CDR3 length equals 13 residues. CDR3 amino acids: CASSRYRGYEQYF. The CDR3 DNA sequence: TGCGCCAGCAGCAGGTACAGGGGTTACGAGCAGTACTTC.

This clone was seen a single time. The chain carries TRBV21-1 and TRBJ2-5; the table's D gene call, TRBD1, was not cross checked with the DNA. TRBV21-1 is shown as a pseudogene. The CDR3 runs 15 residues. DNA of the CDR3: TGTGCCAGCAGCATAGGCGGCAGGGGCGAAGAGACCCAGTACTTC. Amino acids: CASSIGGRGEETQYF.

V gene TRBV15 combines with J gene TRBJ1-4; 8 bases agree with TRBD1. V shed 1 base and J 6 bases; nucleotides not matched to a gene: 4. The V gene's germline CDR1 is LNHNV and CDR2 YYDKDF (reference sequence). The CDR3 is made up of 15 amino acids. The CDR3 here is CATSRVTGGYEKLFF. CDR3 nucleotide sequence: TGTGCCACCAGCAGAGTAACAGGGGGTTATGAAAAACTGTTTTTT.

This clone was counted once. CDR3 bases: TGTGCCAGCTCACCATCGGGGGTCTTTGGGACCGGGGAGCTGTTTTTT. Translation gives CASSPSGVFGTGELFF. The gene calls are TRBV18 and TRBJ2-2; the D gene is possibly TRBD2 (6 bases). The V end lost 2 bases, the J end lost 5 bases, and 15 bases lay between the germline ends. This CDR3 comprises 16 residues. CDR1 is KGHSH, CDR2 LQKENI, per germline.

The sample holds a few counts of this clone. V is TRBV6-6 and J is TRBJ2-3; 11 bases map to TRBD2. This CDR3 region has 12 residues. Germline V CDR1 and CDR2: MNHNY, SVGAGI (reference sequence). Trimming removed 8 bases from V and 8 bases from J; junction bases left unmatched: 3. The CDR3 reads CASRLAGSTQYF. CDR3 bases: TGTGCCAGCCGACTAGCGGGGTCTACGCAGTATTTT.

The V call is TRBV11-2, the J call TRBJ1-1, with D maybe TRBD1 (5 bases). The V end lost 6 bases, the J end lost 7 bases, and 18 bases lay between the germline ends. The CDR3 length is 14 residues. From germline, CDR1 is SGHAT and CDR2 FQNNGV. CDR3 sequence: CASRRRPGVIEAFF. The CDR3 DNA reads as TGTGCCAGCAGGCGCCGGCCGGGGGTAATTGAAGCTTTCTTT.

This clone was recorded once. The V call is TRBV10-2, the J call TRBJ2-1; tentatively, D is TRBD2 (5 bases). CDR1 is WSHSY, CDR2 SAAADI, per germline. The ends were cut back, 7 bases at V and 9 bases at J, with 16 bases in the middle. CDR3 length: 13 amino acids. The CDR3 nucleotides are TGCGCCAGCATCGAGCGGCCCGAATCTGAGCAGTTCTTC. Translated, it gives CASIERPESEQFF.

The chain has TRBV9 and TRBJ1-2, with D perhaps matching TRBD1 (5 bases). The CDR3 loop spans 13 amino acids. The germline V gene encodes CDR1 SGDLS and CDR2 YYNGEE. V shed 6 bases and J shed 8 bases, with 17 bases lying between them. The CDR3 sequence is CASTHLRGGGYTF. The CDR3 bases are TGTGCCAGCACGCACCTCCGGGGGGGAGGCTACACCTTC.

The gene calls are TRBV6-1 and TRBJ2-7; TRBD1 matches 12 bases. The V and J ends lost 9 bases and 5 bases, in that order; junction bases with no gene match: 5. This CDR3 spans 13 amino acids. Germline CDR1 MNHNS, CDR2 SASEGT. In DNA, the CDR3 is TGTGCCAGACCGGGACAGGGGGCCAACGAGCAGTACTTC. This sequence encodes CARPGQGANEQYF.

This chain links TRBV7-9 with TRBJ1-6; D perhaps matches TRBD1 (5 bases). The CDR3 covers 17 residues. V was trimmed by 5 bases and J by 5 bases, leaving 19 bases between them. Germline V gives CDR1 SEHNR, CDR2 FQNEAQ (reference sequence). CDR3 sequence: CASSMRQSGRNNSPLHF. DNA of the CDR3: TGTGCCAGCAGCATGAGACAATCAGGGCGGAATAATTCACCCCTCCACTTT. The full variable domain, rest sourced from reference TRBV7-9 and TRBJ1-6, is DTGVSQNPRHKITKRGQNVTFRCDPISEHNRLYWYRQTLGQGPEFLTYFQNEAQLEKSRLLSDRFSAERPKGSFSTLEIQRTEQGDSAMYLCASSMRQSGRNNSPLHFGNGTRLTVT.

This clone was recorded only once. The rearrangement uses TRBV11-2 and TRBJ1-6; D unresolved. Between the trimmed V and J ends, which lost 4 bases and 8 bases, there was a span of 18 bases. The CDR3 extends over 16 amino acids. Germline V gene data show CDR1 as SGHAT and CDR2 as FQNNGV. CDR3 sequence: CASSSLVRSADSPLHF. The CDR3 DNA reads TGTGCCAGCAGCTCGCTAGTCCGATCCGCGGATTCACCCCTCCACTTT.